This T cell receptor beta chain was retrieved from a study of T cells after yellow fever vaccination. The overall study: SMART-Seq v4 Ultra Low Input prepared libraries from low-cell fractions. Study-wide findings and caveats: Clonotypes found in both CD4 and CD8 compartments made up a small share. Contamination of FACS-sorted repertoires by abundant clonotypes from the bulk population could occur. Most clones from primary vaccination resurfaced after the booster (roughly 96% CD4, less than 90% CD8).

On this clonotype: Antigen specificity is unknown.

MiXCR was run by TCRdb on the 5' RACE reads, yielding one entry per CDR3 protein. Seen here are under 550,000 distinct CDR3 sequences, just over 20% observed once, and the top ten hold roughly a sixth. The length of the CDR3 is 16 residues. V gave up 3 bases and J gave up 5 bases; unmatched junction bases: 9. Germline values: CDR1 SEHNR, CDR2 FQNEAQ (reference sequence). The source was PBMCs, collected roughly 20 days after the first yellow fever vaccination. The chain carries TRBV7-9 and TRBJ2-5; 10 bases line up with TRBD2. The sequence was collected from a man aged 18 to 29 who received the YFV17D yellow fever vaccine. CDR3 protein: CASSFGSGGPEETQYF. CDR3 coding DNA: TGTGCCAGCAGCTTTGGTAGCGGGGGGCCGGAGGAGACCCAGTACTTC.